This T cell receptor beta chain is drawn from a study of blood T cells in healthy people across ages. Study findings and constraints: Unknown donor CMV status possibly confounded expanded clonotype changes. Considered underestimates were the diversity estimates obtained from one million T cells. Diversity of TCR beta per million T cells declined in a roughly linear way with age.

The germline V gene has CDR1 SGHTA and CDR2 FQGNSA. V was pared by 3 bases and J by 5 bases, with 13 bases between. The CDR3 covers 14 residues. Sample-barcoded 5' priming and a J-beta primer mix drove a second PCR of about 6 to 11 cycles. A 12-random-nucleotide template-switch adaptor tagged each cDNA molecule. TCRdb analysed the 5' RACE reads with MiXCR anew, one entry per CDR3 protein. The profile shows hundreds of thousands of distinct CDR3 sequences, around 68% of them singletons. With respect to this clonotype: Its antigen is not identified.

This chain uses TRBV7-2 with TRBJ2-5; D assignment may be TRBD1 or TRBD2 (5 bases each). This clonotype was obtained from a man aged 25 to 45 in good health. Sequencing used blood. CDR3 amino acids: CASSLGPAAETQYF. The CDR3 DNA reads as TGTGCCAGCAGCTTGGGACCAGCGGCGGAGACCCAGTACTTC.